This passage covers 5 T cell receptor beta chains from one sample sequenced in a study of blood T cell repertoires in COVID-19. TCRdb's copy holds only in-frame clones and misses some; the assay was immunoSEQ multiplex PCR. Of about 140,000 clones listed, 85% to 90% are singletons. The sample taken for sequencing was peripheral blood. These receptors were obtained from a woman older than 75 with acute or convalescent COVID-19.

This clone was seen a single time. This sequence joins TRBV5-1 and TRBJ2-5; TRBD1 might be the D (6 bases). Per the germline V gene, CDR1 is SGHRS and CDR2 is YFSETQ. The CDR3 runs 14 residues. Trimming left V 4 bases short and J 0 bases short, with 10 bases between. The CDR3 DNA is TGCGCCAGCAGCCCTACAGGGTACCAAGAGACCCAGTACTTC. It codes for CASSPTGYQETQYF.

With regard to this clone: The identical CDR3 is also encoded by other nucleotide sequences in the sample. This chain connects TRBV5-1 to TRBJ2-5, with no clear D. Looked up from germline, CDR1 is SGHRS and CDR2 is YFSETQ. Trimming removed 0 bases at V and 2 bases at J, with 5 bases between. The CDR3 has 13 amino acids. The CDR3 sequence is CASSLGLQETQYF. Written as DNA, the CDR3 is TGCGCCAGCAGCTTGGGCCTACAAGAGACCCAGTACTTC.

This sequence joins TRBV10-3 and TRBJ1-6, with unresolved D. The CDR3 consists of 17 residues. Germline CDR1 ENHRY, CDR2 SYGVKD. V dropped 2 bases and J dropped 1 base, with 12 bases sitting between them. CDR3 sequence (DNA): TGTGCCATCAGTGAGAGGCAGGTGGGTTCCTATAATTCACCCCTCCACTTT. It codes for CAISERQVGSYNSPLHF.

The CDR3 region is CASSTGLGAYNEQFF. The CDR3 DNA reads TGTGCCAGCAGCACGGGACTAGGAGCCTACAATGAGCAGTTCTTC. This chain links TRBV7-2 with TRBJ2-1, with 8 bases fitting TRBD2. This CDR3 contains 15 residues. J gave up 2 bases and V 5 bases, and 5 bases lay outside the gene matches. The germline V gene encodes CDR1 SGHTA and CDR2 FQGNSA.

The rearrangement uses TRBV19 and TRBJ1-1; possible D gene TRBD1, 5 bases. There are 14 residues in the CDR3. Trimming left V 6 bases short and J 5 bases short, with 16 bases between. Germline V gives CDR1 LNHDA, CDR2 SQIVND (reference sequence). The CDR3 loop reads CASRGGVGRTEAFF. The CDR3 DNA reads TGTGCCAGTAGGGGGGGAGTCGGAAGGACTGAAGCTTTCTTT.